Listed below are T cell receptor beta chains from one sample, sequenced in a study of T-cell memory formation after mild COVID-19. TCRdb recomputed calls from the 5' RACE reads with MiXCR, one row per CDR3 protein. Here the sample spans a few hundred thousand distinct CDR3 sequences, 19% being singletons. The sequenced sample consisted of PBMCs or a T cell subset sorted from them (not recorded which). The receptors were sampled from a man aged 18 to 29 who had mild COVID-19 (a few samples of this study predate the infection). Cell type and time point are not known. Each CDR3 is given with its conserved first and last residue. Each record gives: clone size, J gene, V gene, D gene, CDR3 protein, CDR3 DNA. D genes are given only for firm matches. For some rows the clone size is stated as once, few or many, or as a class when expanded; others skip it.

few TRBJ1-1 TRBV5-1 . CASSSREGYTEAFF TGCGCCAGCAGCTCCAGGGAGGGTTACACTGAAGCTTTCTTT
many TRBJ2-3 TRBV5-1 TRBD2 CASSLGLAGGPADTQYF TGCGCCAGCAGCTTGGGACTAGCGGGGGGGCCAGCGGATACGCAGTATTTT
few TRBJ2-7 TRBV12-3/TRBV12-4 . CASSDDYYEQYF TGTGCCAGCAGTGACGACTACTACGAGCAGTACTTC
. TRBJ1-2 TRBV3-1 . CASTGDDYGYTF TGTGCCAGCACAGGGGATGACTATGGCTACACCTTC
few TRBJ1-1 TRBV5-4 . CASSMPRNTEAFF TGTGCCAGCAGTATGCCACGGAACACTGAAGCTTTCTTT
. TRBJ2-3 TRBV6-2/TRBV6-3 TRBD1 CASSYGSIRGSTDTQYF TGTGCCAGCAGTTACGGGAGCATCAGGGGGAGCACAGATACGCAGTATTTT
. TRBJ2-5 TRBV11-2 . CATARTRGGDQYF TGTGCCACCGCAAGGACTAGGGGGGGGGACCAGTACTTC
. TRBJ2-5 TRBV11-2 . CASSLGVETQYF TGTGCCAGCAGCTTAGGAGTAGAGACCCAGTACTTC
. TRBJ2-5 TRBV9 TRBD2 CASSVGGSSGAETETQYF TGTGCCAGCAGCGTAGGAGGGTCTAGCGGAGCCGAGACAGAGACCCAGTACTTC
. TRBJ1-4 TRBV4-3 . CASSRASGAREKLFF TGCGCCAGCAGCCGTGCCTCAGGGGCGCGTGAAAAACTGTTTTTT
few TRBJ2-2 TRBV19 TRBD2 CASSRGETGTGELFF TGTGCCAGTAGTCGGGGGGAGACCGGCACCGGGGAGCTGTTTTTT
. TRBJ2-5 TRBV14 . CASSQRTETQYF TGTGCCAGCAGCCAGAGGACAGAGACCCAGTACTTC
few TRBJ1-5 TRBV10-3 TRBD1 CATATGEGNQPQHF TGTGCCACCGCGACAGGGGAGGGCAATCAGCCCCAGCATTTT
. TRBJ1-3 TRBV29-1 . CSGRSGNTIYF TGCAGCGGACGGTCTGGAAACACCATATATTTT
many TRBJ1-1 TRBV12-3/TRBV12-4 TRBD1 CASSLGQGGVTEAFF TGTGCCAGCAGTTTGGGGCAAGGGGGCGTCACTGAAGCTTTCTTT
. TRBJ2-1 TRBV4-2 TRBD2 CASSQDSGGPNEQFF TGTGCCAGCAGCCAAGATAGCGGGGGGCCCAATGAGCAGTTCTTC